This TCR beta chain was recovered during a study of shared clonotypes between healthy human individuals. Findings and caveats of the study: Rarefaction showed sorted-subset sequencing was incomplete despite large depth.

In regard to this clone: Its antigen is unknown.

The repertoire was sequenced with immunoSEQ multiplex PCR; TCRdb's copy has only in-frame clones and lacks some. Among 850,000 to 1,200,000 clones listed, around 74% were seen once. Trimming pared 2 bases from V and 3 bases from J, leaving 11 bases between. Per germline, CDR1 SGHNT and CDR2 YYREEE (reference sequence). This CDR3 has 15 amino acids. Material: memory CD4+ T cells sorted from blood. Subset given: CD45RA-negative fraction. The V call is TRBV5-4, the J call TRBJ2-2, with a weak D call TRBD2 (7 bases). The origin of this receptor is a man between 18 and 29 years old in good health. As DNA, the CDR3 is TGTGCCAGCAGCTTCGGGGGGCCGGACACCGGGGAGCTGTTTTTT. Its protein product is CASSFGGPDTGELFF.